The 12 T cell receptor beta chains below all came from one sample that was sequenced in a study of T cell responses to AZD1222 COVID-19 vaccine. This table comes from immunoSEQ multiplex PCR, and its TCRdb copy is limited to in-frame clones, with some not included. This repertoire shows 110,000 to 150,000 clones, 70% to 90% found once; its top ten account for approximately 4.5%. The sequenced sample was peripheral blood, obtained on day 0 of AZD1222 vaccination. These receptor sequences come from an adult in good health.

The genes are TRBV30 and TRBJ2-7; 9 bases are a match to TRBD1. Germline assignment: CDR1 GTSNPN and CDR2 SVGIG (reference sequence). V trimming: 4 bases; J trimming: 4 bases; junction bases outside the gene matches: 8. This CDR3 has 14 residues. CDR3: CAWKSGQGLYEQYF. CDR3 sequence (DNA): TGTGCCTGGAAGTCGGGACAGGGTTTATACGAGCAGTACTTC.

This clone was counted only a few times. The J gene is TRBJ1-5, the V gene TRBV5-6, with unresolved D. V lost 2 bases and J 4 bases, leaving 10 bases between the germline ends. CDR1 SGHDT and CDR2 YYEEEE come from the germline V gene. The CDR3 is 14 residues long. The CDR3 DNA reads as TGTGCCAGCAGCTTCAGTTACACAAATCAGCCCCAGCATTTT. It translates to CASSFSYTNQPQHF.

The V and J genes are TRBV6-5 and TRBJ2-5; 10 nucleotides line up with TRBD2. Germline V gives CDR1 MNHEY, CDR2 SVGAGI. This CDR3 spans 16 amino acids. V dropped 0 bases and J dropped 9; count of bases not matched to a gene: 10. CDR3 bases: TGTGCCAGCAGTTACTCACTAGCGGGATCGACAGTAGCCCAGTACTTC. It specifies CASSYSLAGSTVAQYF.

This chain connects TRBV3-1 (or the pseudogene TRBV3-2) to TRBJ2-1; 7 nucleotides agree with TRBD2. The germline V gene encodes CDR1 LGHDT and CDR2 YNNKEL (reference sequence). V lost 4 bases, J lost 9 bases, and 9 bases stayed unmatched. CDR3 length equals 14 residues. CDR3 region: CASSPGRPGGEQFF. The DNA of the CDR3 is TGTGCCAGCAGCCCTGGACGCCCGGGGGGTGAGCAGTTCTTC.

This chain links TRBV4-2 with TRBJ2-5; 8 bases match TRBD2. Germline CDR1 reads LGHNA; CDR2 reads YNFKEQ. J gave up 5 bases and V 0 bases, and 5 bases lay outside the gene matches. CDR3 length: 15 amino acids. The CDR3 sequence: CASSQDREGGETQYF. CDR3 nucleotide sequence: TGTGCCAGCAGCCAAGATCGGGAGGGCGGTGAGACCCAGTACTTC.

This clone has just one count. The chain combines TRBV18 with TRBJ1-4; 12 nucleotides align to TRBD1. V dropped 3 bases and J dropped 4; count of bases not matched to a gene: 3. The V gene's germline CDR1 is KGHSH and CDR2 LQKENI. CDR3 length equals 16 residues. The CDR3 sequence is CASSPRDRGLNEKLFF. In DNA form, the CDR3 reads TGTGCCAGCTCACCCCGGGACAGGGGGCTTAATGAAAAACTGTTTTTT.

This chain joins TRBV3-1 (or the pseudogene TRBV3-2) and TRBJ1-3; 9 bases are a match to TRBD1. Germline CDR1 and CDR2: LGHDT and YNNKEL (reference sequence). Trimming removed 10 bases from V and 1 base from J; junction bases left unmatched: 8. The CDR3 length is 15 residues. CDR3 protein: CATLDRGKSGNTIYF. CDR3 nucleotides: TGTGCCACCCTGGACAGGGGAAAATCTGGAAACACCATATATTTT.

V is TRBV11-2 and J is TRBJ2-3, with TRBD2 identical over 8 bases. With 2 bases clipped from V and 2 bases from J, the junction kept 12 bases outside the gene matches. The V gene's germline CDR1 is SGHAT and CDR2 FQNNGV. CDR3 size: 18 residues. The CDR3 spells CASSLLSGTRRVTDTQYF. DNA for the CDR3: TGTGCCAGCAGCTTATTATCCGGGACTAGAAGAGTCACAGATACGCAGTATTTT.

The chain combines TRBV5-1 with TRBJ2-1; 9 nucleotides agree with TRBD2. Trimming took 6 bases from V and 0 from J; bases not matched to a gene: 4. Germline CDR1 is SGHRS and CDR2 is YFSETQ. This CDR3 contains 15 residues. The CDR3 region has the DNA TGCGCCAGCAAGGGCGGGAGGGCCTCCTACAATGAGCAGTTCTTC. Translated, it gives CASKGGRASYNEQFF.

In this sample, this clone turned up a few times. The chain couples TRBV3-1 (or the pseudogene TRBV3-2) to TRBJ2-7, with no clear D. The CDR3 runs to 17 residues. V was pared by 1 base and J by 5 bases, with 21 bases between. Germline CDR1 is LGHDT and CDR2 is YNNKEL (reference sequence). The CDR3: CASSQVGFWALKDEQYF. The CDR3 coding sequence is TGTGCCAGCAGCCAAGTAGGGTTTTGGGCCTTGAAGGACGAGCAGTACTTC.

The V call is TRBV13, the J call TRBJ1-2, with D perhaps matching TRBD1 (5 bases). V lost 3 bases, J lost 6 bases, and 11 bases lay in between. The CDR3 is 13 residues long. Germline CDR1 reads PRHDT; CDR2 reads FYEKMQ (reference sequence). The CDR3, as DNA: TGTGCCAGCAGCTTCCGGGGGTTGGATGGCTACACCTTC. This sequence encodes CASSFRGLDGYTF.

CDR3 region: CASRTTGLGNQPQHF. In nucleotides, the CDR3 is TGTGCCAGTAGAACTACAGGGTTGGGCAATCAGCCCCAGCATTTT. The chain joins TRBV19 to TRBJ1-5; D perhaps matches TRBD1 (6 bases). The CDR3 loop spans 15 amino acids. Germline CDR1 LNHDA, CDR2 SQIVND (reference sequence). Trimming took off 6 bases at V and 2 bases at J, with 14 bases between the two ends.